These 20 T cell receptor beta chains originate from one sample sequenced in a study of OX40 agonist ivuxolimab in advanced cancers. The protocol was immunoSEQ multiplex PCR, while the TCRdb copy is restricted to in-frame clones and leaves out a portion. The repertoire holds approximately 89,000 clones, with approximately 91% as singletons. This material consisted of CD4+ or CD8+ T cells sorted from blood, taken in a trial of the OX40 agonist ivuxolimab. These receptors were collected from an adult with an advanced solid tumor such as melanoma, head and neck, liver or kidney cancer.

The rearrangement joins TRBV5-6 to TRBJ2-3; TRBD2 might be the D (6 bases). Trimming removed 2 bases at V and 7 bases at J, with 17 bases between. The CDR3 runs to 15 residues. The germline CDR1 and CDR2 sequences are SGHDT and YYEEEE. The CDR3 loop is CASSFNPERANTQYF. CDR3 coding DNA: TGTGCCAGCAGCTTTAATCCGGAGCGGGCAAATACGCAGTATTTT.

The gene calls are TRBV21-1 and TRBJ2-7; TRBD2 reflects the table's D call only, with no check against the DNA. TRBV21-1 is deemed a pseudogene. There are 16 residues in the CDR3. This chain's CDR3 is CASTQSYFEGSYEQYF. For the CDR3, the DNA is TGTGCCAGCACCCAAAGTTACTTCGAGGGCTCCTACGAGCAGTACTTC.

This sequence joins TRBV9 and TRBJ2-3; perhaps D is TRBD1 or TRBD2 (5 bases each). This CDR3 comprises 14 residues. V lost 4 bases and J 2 bases, leaving 11 bases between the germline ends. Germline V lookup: CDR1 SGDLS, CDR2 YYNGEE. The CDR3 nucleotides are TGTGCCAGCAGCCCCTTGGGGACCACAGATACGCAGTATTTT. Translating it yields CASSPLGTTDTQYF.

CDR3 nucleotides: TGTGCCAGCAGCGCGGACAGGGACACTGAAGCTTTCTTT. Its protein is CASSADRDTEAFF. The chain has TRBV9 and TRBJ1-1, with TRBD1 matching 8 bases. Germline loops: CDR1 SGDLS, CDR2 YYNGEE. V lost 3 bases and J lost 3; bases outside the gene matches: 1. The CDR3 has 13 amino acids.

A single count supports this clone. CDR3 protein: CASSRTVGTGSDSGGYTF. DNA for the CDR3: TGTGCCAGCAGCCGAACGGTGGGGACAGGGTCCGATTCAGGTGGCTACACCTTC. The V call is TRBV5-4, the J call TRBJ1-2; 9 bases match TRBD1. CDR3 length: 18 residues. Germline assignment: CDR1 SGHNT and CDR2 YYREEE (reference sequence). V was clipped by 4 bases and J by 7 bases; unmatched bases: 20. Full variable domain (missing parts from reference TRBV5-4 and TRBJ1-2): ETGVTQSPTHLIKTRGQQVTLRCSSQSGHNTVSWYQQALGQGPQFIFQYYREEENGRGNFPPRFSGLQFPNYSSELNVNALELDDSALYLCASSRTVGTGSDSGGYTFGSGTRLTVV.

The V call is TRBV2, the J call TRBJ1-3, with TRBD1 identical over 7 bases. V shed 7 bases, J shed 2 bases, and the junction held 8 bases outside the gene matches. Germline CDR1 reads SNHLY; CDR2 reads FYNNEI. The length of the CDR3 is 15 residues. The CDR3 loop is CASKEDRAAGNTIYF. In DNA, the CDR3 is TGTGCCAGCAAGGAAGACAGGGCCGCTGGAAACACCATATATTTT.

The chain carries TRBV5-1 and TRBJ2-7; 8 nucleotides align to TRBD1. CDR3 length: 15 residues. Per germline, CDR1 SGHRS and CDR2 YFSETQ. V shed 3 bases, J shed 5 bases, and the junction held 10 bases outside the gene matches. The CDR3 loop reads CASSYQTGAAHEQYF. The CDR3, as DNA: TGCGCCAGCAGCTACCAGACAGGGGCCGCGCACGAGCAGTACTTC.

The gene calls are TRBV7-2 and TRBJ2-5, with 9 bases fitting TRBD2. Germline values: CDR1 SGHTA, CDR2 FQGNSA. The V gene end was trimmed by 0 bases and the J gene end by 4 bases; junction bases not matched to a gene: 6. This CDR3 region has 16 residues. CDR3 in amino acids: CASSLAGAGGLETQYF. In nucleotides, the CDR3 is TGTGCCAGCAGCTTAGCGGGAGCGGGGGGTTTAGAGACCCAGTACTTC.

The J gene is TRBJ2-2, the V gene TRBV10-3; D might be TRBD1 or TRBD2, each matching 5 bases. CDR3 length equals 16 residues. Trimming removed 0 bases at V and 3 bases at J, with 11 bases between. Germline V gene data show CDR1 as ENHRY and CDR2 as SYGVKD. DNA of the CDR3: TGTGCCATCAGTGAGTCGCAGGGAGCCGACACCGGGGAGCTGTTTTTT. Its translation: CAISESQGADTGELFF.

The V and J genes are TRBV11-2 and TRBJ1-2, with D uncertain. Germline assignment: CDR1 SGHAT and CDR2 FQNNGV. The CDR3 runs 15 residues. The germline V and J ends were trimmed by 8 bases and 0 bases, with 16 bases remaining between them. CDR3 protein: CASYDRSLANYGYTF. CDR3 DNA sequence: TGTGCCAGCTACGATCGAAGTTTAGCTAACTATGGCTACACCTTC.

J is TRBJ2-3 and V is TRBV7-6; D may be TRBD2 (5 bases). The V end lost 0 bases, the J end lost 4 bases, and 11 bases lay between the germline ends. Germline V gives CDR1 SGHVS, CDR2 FNYEAQ. CDR3 length: 15 amino acids. CDR3 DNA: TGTGCCAGCAGCTTAGCGGGGAGTTGGGCAGATACGCAGTATTTT. Amino acid sequence: CASSLAGSWADTQYF. The entire variable domain, with the rest obtained from reference TRBV7-6 and TRBJ2-3, is as follows: GAGVSQSPRYKVTKRGQDVALRCDPISGHVSLYWYRQALGQGPEFLTYFNYEAQQDKSGLPNDRFSAERPEGSISTLTIQRTEQRDSAMYRCASSLAGSWADTQYFGPGTRLTVL.

The rearrangement uses TRBV5-1 and TRBJ2-3; D gene unclear. Germline V gene data show CDR1 as SGHRS and CDR2 as YFSETQ. There are 15 residues in the CDR3. Trimming removed 4 bases at V and 4 bases at J, with 16 bases between. The CDR3 sequence is CASSPDGVWADTQYF. The DNA of the CDR3 is TGCGCCAGCAGCCCGGATGGGGTTTGGGCAGATACGCAGTATTTT.

This clone was observed a single time. The chain combines TRBV19 with TRBJ2-7, with 9 bases fitting TRBD2. CDR3 size: 16 residues. Germline CDR1 LNHDA, CDR2 SQIVND (reference sequence). V gave up 1 base and J gave up 0 bases; unmatched junction bases: 4. In nucleotides, the CDR3 is TGTGCCAGTAGTATAGTGGGTAGCGGGAGCTCCTACGAGCAGTACTTC. It specifies CASSIVGSGSSYEQYF.

This rearrangement joins TRBV4-3 to TRBJ2-1, with D hard to call. The V and J ends lost 1 base and 9 bases respectively, with 13 bases between them. The germline V gene has CDR1 LGHNA and CDR2 YSLEER. The CDR3 runs to 14 residues. The CDR3 nucleotides read TGCGCCAGCAGCCAAGGGAGCCTAGGTGGTGAGCAGTTCTTC. As protein: CASSQGSLGGEQFF.

The chain carries TRBV11-2 and TRBJ1-1; TRBD1 is a possible D gene (5 bases). Per the germline V gene, CDR1 is SGHAT and CDR2 is FQNNGV. V was clipped by 1 base and J by 0 bases, with 9 bases between them. The CDR3 contains 15 residues. The CDR3 here is CASSLVDRMNTEAFF. The CDR3 bases are TGTGCCAGCAGCTTAGTAGACAGAATGAACACTGAAGCTTTCTTT.

The genes are TRBV7-9 and TRBJ1-1; tentatively, D is TRBD1 (6 bases). Per germline, CDR1 SEHNR and CDR2 FQNEAQ (reference sequence). The V gene lost 4 bases and the J gene lost 7 bases, with 16 bases spanning the gap. CDR3 length: 14 amino acids. CDR3 protein: CASSSGDARREAFF. As DNA, the CDR3 is TGTGCCAGCAGCTCAGGGGACGCCCGGCGTGAAGCTTTCTTT.

The chain combines TRBV5-4 with TRBJ1-2; D call uncertain. Trimming pared 4 bases from V and 5 bases from J, leaving 6 bases between. CDR3 length equals 11 residues. Germline V CDR1 and CDR2: SGHNT, YYREEE (reference sequence). As DNA, the CDR3 is TGTGCCAGCAGCCCGGGATATGGCTACACCTTC. Its protein is CASSPGYGYTF.

This sequence joins TRBV10-3 and TRBJ2-3, with a possible D match to TRBD2 (6 bases). Germline V gene sequence: CDR1 ENHRY, CDR2 SYGVKD. The CDR3 contains 12 residues. V lost 6 bases and J 3 bases, leaving 7 bases between the germline ends. CDR3 bases: TGTGCCATCAGCCGGGAGACAGATACGCAGTATTTT. It translates to CAISRETDTQYF.

The CDR3: CASSARTAPNTGELFF. The CDR3, as DNA: TGCGCCAGCAGTGCAAGGACTGCGCCGAACACCGGGGAGCTGTTTTTT. This chain links TRBV10-1 with TRBJ2-2; D may be TRBD2 (5 bases). This CDR3 region has 16 residues. Germline V gene sequence: CDR1 WNHNN, CDR2 SYGVQD (reference sequence). With 4 bases removed from V and 0 bases from J, the gap between germline ends came to 12 bases.

The chain combines TRBV27 with TRBJ2-5; TRBD2 agrees at 7 bases. CDR1 and CDR2 from the germline V gene are MNHEY and SMNVEV (reference sequence). There are 13 residues in the CDR3. V lost 2 bases, J lost 5 bases, and 2 bases stayed unmatched. The CDR3 DNA reads TGTGCCAGCAGTTTAGCGGGGGATGAGACCCAGTACTTC. Its translation: CASSLAGDETQYF.